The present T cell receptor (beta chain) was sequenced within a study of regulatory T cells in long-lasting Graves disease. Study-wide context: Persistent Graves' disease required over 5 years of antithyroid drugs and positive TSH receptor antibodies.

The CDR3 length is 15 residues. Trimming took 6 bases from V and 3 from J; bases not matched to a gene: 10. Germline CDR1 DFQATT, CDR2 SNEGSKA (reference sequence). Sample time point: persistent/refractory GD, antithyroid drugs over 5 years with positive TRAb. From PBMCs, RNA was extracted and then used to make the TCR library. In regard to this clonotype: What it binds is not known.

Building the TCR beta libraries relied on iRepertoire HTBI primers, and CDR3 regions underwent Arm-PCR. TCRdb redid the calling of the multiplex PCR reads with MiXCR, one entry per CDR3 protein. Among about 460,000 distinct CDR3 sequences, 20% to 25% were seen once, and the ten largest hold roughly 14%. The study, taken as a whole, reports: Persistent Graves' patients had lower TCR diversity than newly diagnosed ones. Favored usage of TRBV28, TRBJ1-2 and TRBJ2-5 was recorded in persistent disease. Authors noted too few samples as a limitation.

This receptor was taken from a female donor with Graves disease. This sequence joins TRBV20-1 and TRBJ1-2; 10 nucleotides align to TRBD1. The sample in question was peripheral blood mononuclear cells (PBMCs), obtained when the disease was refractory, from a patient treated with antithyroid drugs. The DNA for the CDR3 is TGCAGTGCCACGGGACAGGGGAAGGAATACTATGGCTACACCTTC. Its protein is CSATGQGKEYYGYTF.